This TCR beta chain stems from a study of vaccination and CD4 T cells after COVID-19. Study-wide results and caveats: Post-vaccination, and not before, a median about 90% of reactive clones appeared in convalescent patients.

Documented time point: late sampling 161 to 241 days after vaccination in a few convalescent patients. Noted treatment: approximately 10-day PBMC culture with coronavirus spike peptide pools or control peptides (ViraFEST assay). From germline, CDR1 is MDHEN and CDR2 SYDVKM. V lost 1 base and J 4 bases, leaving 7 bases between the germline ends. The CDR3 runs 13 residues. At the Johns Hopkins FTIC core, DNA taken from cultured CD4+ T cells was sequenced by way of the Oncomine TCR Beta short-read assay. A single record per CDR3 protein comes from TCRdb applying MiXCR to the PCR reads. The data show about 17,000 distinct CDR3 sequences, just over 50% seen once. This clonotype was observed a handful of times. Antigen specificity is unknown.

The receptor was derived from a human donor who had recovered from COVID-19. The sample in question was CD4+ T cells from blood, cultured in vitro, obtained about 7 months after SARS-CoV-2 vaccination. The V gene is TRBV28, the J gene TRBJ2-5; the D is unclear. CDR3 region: CASSLSRRETQYF. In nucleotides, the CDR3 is TGTGCCAGCAGTTTATCCCGGCGAGAGACCCAGTACTTC.